Listed below are T cell receptor beta chains from one sample, sequenced in a study of CD8 T cells in Susac syndrome. TCRdb re-called the immunoSEQ multiplex PCR reads with MiXCR, one entry per CDR3 protein. This sample has more than 100,000 distinct CDR3 sequences, with around 94% found just once. Sequences were obtained from CD8+ T cells from PBMCs. The receptors originated from a human donor with Susac syndrome. Both conserved end residues are part of each CDR3. A D gene is named only where the DNA matches it firmly. Only part of the rows carry a size: once, few, many, or a class if the clone is expanded.

j_call | v_call | clone_size | d_call | cdr3_aa | cdr3_nt
TRBJ1-5 | TRBV4-2 | - | - | CASSQVGDSNQPQHF | TGTGCCAGCAGCCAAGTGGGTGATAGCAATCAGCCCCAGCATTTT
TRBJ1-5 | TRBV12-3/TRBV12-4 | - | TRBD1 | CASNRQGGQPQHF | TGTGCCAGCAATCGACAGGGAGGGCAGCCCCAGCATTTT
TRBJ1-5 | TRBV15 | - | - | CATSRDKGHNQPQHF | TGTGCCACCAGCAGAGATAAAGGGCACAATCAGCCCCAGCATTTT
TRBJ1-5 | TRBV4-3 | - | - | CASSLTGLANQPQHF | TGCGCCAGCAGCCTTACAGGGTTGGCCAATCAGCCCCAGCATTTT
TRBJ2-7 | TRBV14 | - | TRBD1 | CASSYQGAREQYF | TGTGCCAGCAGCTACCAGGGGGCAAGGGAGCAGTACTTC
TRBJ1-4 | TRBV3-1 | - | - | CASSLPRTGRRSTNEKLFF | TGTGCCAGCAGCCTCCCTCGAACAGGGAGGCGATCAACTAATGAAAAACTGTTTTTT
TRBJ2-1 | TRBV12-3/TRBV12-4 | - | TRBD1 | CASSSGQGAGDEQFF | TGTGCCAGCAGTTCCGGACAGGGGGCAGGAGATGAGCAGTTCTTC
TRBJ1-2 | TRBV7-8 | - | - | CASSIGREPYGYTF | TGTGCCAGCAGCATCGGACGGGAGCCCTATGGCTACACCTTC
TRBJ1-6 | TRBV5-4 | few | - | CASSLTGSYNSPLHF | TGTGCCAGCAGCTTGACAGGGAGCTATAATTCACCCCTCCACTTT
TRBJ2-7 | TRBV9 | - | - | CASSGRDGKYYEQYF | TGTGCCAGCAGCGGCCGGGACGGGAAGTACTACGAGCAGTACTTC
TRBJ2-1 | TRBV7-9 | - | TRBD2 | CASSTGTSGYNEQFF | TGTGCCAGCAGCACCGGGACTAGCGGCTACAATGAGCAGTTCTTC
TRBJ2-7 | TRBV27 | - | - | CASSLYGDHYEQYF | TGTGCCAGCAGTTTATATGGGGACCACTACGAGCAGTACTTC
TRBJ2-7 | TRBV20-1 | - | TRBD2 | CSASEGLASEQYF | TGCAGTGCTAGTGAGGGACTAGCGTCTGAGCAGTACTTC
TRBJ2-3 | TRBV30 | - | TRBD1 | CASGQGTDTQYF | TGTGCCTCGGGACAGGGGACAGATACGCAGTATTTT
TRBJ2-5 | TRBV13 | - | TRBD1 | CASSPTGGRETQYF | TGTGCCAGCAGCCCGACAGGGGGCCGGGAGACCCAGTACTTC
TRBJ1-2 | TRBV2 | - | - | CASSEWGKGDYGYTF | TGTGCCAGCAGTGAATGGGGAAAGGGGGACTATGGCTACACCTTC
TRBJ2-7 | TRBV19 | - | TRBD1 | CASSNTGTGKDEQYF | TGTGCCAGTAGCAACACCGGGACAGGGAAGGACGAGCAGTACTTC
TRBJ2-5 | TRBV20-1 | few | - | CSARRETQYF | TGCAGTGCTAGGCGAGAGACCCAGTACTTC
TRBJ2-5 | TRBV5-1 | - | TRBD2 | CASSLEGRGSWQETQYF | TGCGCCAGCAGCTTGGAAGGGCGGGGGAGTTGGCAAGAGACCCAGTACTTC
TRBJ1-2 | TRBV5-6 | - | - | CASNSGYTF | TGTGCCAGCAATTCCGGCTACACCTTC
TRBJ2-7 | TRBV27 | - | - | CASSWSSYEQYF | TGTGCCAGCAGTTGGAGCTCCTACGAGCAGTACTTC
TRBJ2-2 | TRBV29-1 | - | - | CSVGYTGELFF | TGCAGCGTAGGCTATACCGGGGAGCTGTTTTTT
TRBJ2-7 | TRBV2 | - | - | CASSERRSYEQYF | TGTGCCAGCAGTGAACGCCGGTCCTACGAGCAGTACTTC
TRBJ1-2 | TRBV4-2 | - | TRBD1 | CASRPDRADGYTF | TGTGCCAGCAGGCCAGACAGGGCTGATGGCTACACCTTC
TRBJ1-1 | TRBV12-3/TRBV12-4 | - | - | CASSLDSVNTEAFF | TGTGCCAGCAGTTTAGACAGTGTGAACACTGAAGCTTTCTTT
TRBJ1-2 | TRBV20-1 | - | TRBD1 | CSARHRDSAGGYTF | TGCAGTGCTCGACACCGGGACAGCGCCGGTGGCTACACCTTC
TRBJ1-2 | TRBV30 | - | - | CAWRIKIDREVNYGYTF | TGTGCCTGGAGGATAAAAATCGACCGGGAAGTTAACTATGGCTACACCTTC
TRBJ1-2 | TRBV11-2 | - | - | CASSLDPDGKYGYTF | TGTGCCAGCAGCTTAGACCCCGACGGAAAATATGGCTACACCTTC
TRBJ1-3 | TRBV13 | - | - | CASIETTENTIYF | TGTGCCAGCATAGAGACCACCGAAAACACCATATATTTT
TRBJ2-1 | TRBV12-3/TRBV12-4 | - | TRBD2 | CASSFGGLASNNEQFF | TGTGCCAGCAGCTTCGGAGGACTAGCGAGCAACAATGAGCAGTTCTTC
TRBJ2-4 | TRBV29-1 | - | TRBD1 | CSVGDRVLTKNIQYF | TGCAGCGTTGGGGACAGGGTATTAACCAAAAACATTCAGTACTTC
TRBJ1-6 | TRBV5-5 | - | TRBD1 | CASSPGQENYSPLHF | TGTGCCAGCAGCCCCGGACAGGAGAACTATTCACCCCTCCACTTT
TRBJ1-5 | TRBV5-1 | - | - | CARPGSNQPQHF | TGCGCAAGACCCGGTAGCAATCAGCCCCAGCATTTT
TRBJ1-2 | TRBV9 | - | TRBD1 | CASSIGTGAYGYTF | TGTGCCAGCAGCATCGGGACAGGAGCTTATGGCTACACCTTC
TRBJ2-7 | TRBV3-1 | - | TRBD1 | CASSQPGGSYEQYF | TGTGCCAGCAGCCAGCCAGGGGGCTCCTACGAGCAGTACTTC
TRBJ2-5 | TRBV9 | - | - | CASSPGGWETQYF | TGTGCCAGCAGCCCTGGGGGCTGGGAGACCCAGTACTTC
TRBJ2-7 | TRBV12-3/TRBV12-4 | - | - | CASSSSRVYEQYF | TGTGCCAGCAGTAGTTCCAGGGTCTACGAGCAGTACTTC
TRBJ1-2 | TRBV7-9 | - | TRBD1 | CASSRPGQGSYGYTF | TGTGCCAGCAGCCGTCCGGGACAGGGTTCCTATGGCTACACCTTC
TRBJ1-1 | TRBV7-2 | few | - | CASSGGRNTEAFF | TGTGCCAGCAGCGGCGGACGGAACACTGAAGCTTTCTTT
TRBJ1-5 | TRBV27 | - | - | CASSLGDPAPQHF | TGTGCCAGCAGCCTAGGGGACCCGGCGCCCCAGCATTTT
TRBJ1-6 | TRBV4-3 | - | - | CASSQRGGSYNSPLHF | TGCGCCAGCAGCCAAAGGGGAGGGTCTTATAATTCACCCCTCCACTTT
TRBJ2-3 | TRBV18 | - | - | CASSPPWTKSTDTQYF | TGTGCCAGCTCACCACCGTGGACTAAGAGCACAGATACGCAGTATTTT
TRBJ2-7 | TRBV12-3/TRBV12-4 | - | - | CASSLVIGDGEQYF | TGTGCCAGCAGTTTAGTAATAGGGGACGGGGAGCAGTACTTC
TRBJ2-1 | TRBV20-1 | - | - | CSAAGGGRSYNEQFF | TGCAGTGCCGCAGGCGGGGGCCGCTCCTACAATGAGCAGTTCTTC
TRBJ2-7 | TRBV20-1 | - | - | CSASPEGTPSYEQYF | TGCAGTGCTAGTCCCGAGGGGACACCTTCCTACGAGCAGTACTTC